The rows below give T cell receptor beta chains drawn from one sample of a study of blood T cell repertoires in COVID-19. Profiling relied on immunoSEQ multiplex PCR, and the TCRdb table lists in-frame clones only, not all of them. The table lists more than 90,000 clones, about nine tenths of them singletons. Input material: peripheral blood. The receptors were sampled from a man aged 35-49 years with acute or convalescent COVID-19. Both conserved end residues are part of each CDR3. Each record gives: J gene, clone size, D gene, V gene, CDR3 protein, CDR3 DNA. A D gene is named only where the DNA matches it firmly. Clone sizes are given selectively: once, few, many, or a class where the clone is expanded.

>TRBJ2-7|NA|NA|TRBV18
CASSSDFSYEQYF
TGTGCCAGCTCTTCCGACTTCTCCTACGAGCAGTACTTC
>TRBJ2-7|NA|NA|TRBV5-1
CASSLFSPYEQYF
TGCGCCAGCAGCTTGTTTAGTCCCTACGAGCAGTACTTC
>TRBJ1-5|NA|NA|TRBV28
CASSFTGYSNQPQHF
TGTGCCAGCAGTTTCACAGGGTATAGCAATCAGCCCCAGCATTTT
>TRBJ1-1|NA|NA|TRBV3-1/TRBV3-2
CASNQGRRTEAFF
TGTGCCAGCAACCAGGGAAGGAGGACTGAAGCTTTCTTT
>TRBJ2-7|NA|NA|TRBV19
CASSTQAGPYYEQYF
TGTGCCAGTAGTACCCAGGCGGGGCCTTACTACGAGCAGTACTTC
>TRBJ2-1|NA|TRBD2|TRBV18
CASSQGLAGGYEQFF
TGTGCCAGCTCCCAAGGACTAGCGGGAGGCTATGAGCAGTTCTTC
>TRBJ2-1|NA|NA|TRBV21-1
CASSPLGREKYNEQFF
TGTGCCAGCAGTCCCCTGGGGCGGGAGAAATACAATGAGCAGTTCTTC
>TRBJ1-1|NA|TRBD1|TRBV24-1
CATRPSGQPNTEAFF
TGTGCCACCAGACCCTCGGGACAGCCGAACACTGAAGCTTTCTTT
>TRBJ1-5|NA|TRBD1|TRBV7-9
CASSLEGTGPQPQHF
TGTGCCAGCAGCTTAGAAGGGACAGGGCCTCAGCCCCAGCATTTT
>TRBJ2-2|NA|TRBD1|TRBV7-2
CASSWDRNTGELFF
TGTGCCAGCAGCTGGGACAGGAACACCGGGGAGCTGTTTTTT
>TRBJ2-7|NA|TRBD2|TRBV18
CASSPRRGASYEQYF
TGTGCCAGCTCTCCACGGCGGGGGGCGTCCTACGAGCAGTACTTC
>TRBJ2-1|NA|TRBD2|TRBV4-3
CASSQAQWGGEQFF
TGCGCCAGCAGCCAAGCCCAGTGGGGGGGTGAGCAGTTCTTC
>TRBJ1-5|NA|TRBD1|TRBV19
CATSGQGNNQPQHF
TGTGCCACGTCCGGACAGGGGAACAATCAGCCCCAGCATTTT
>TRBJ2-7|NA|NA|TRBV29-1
CSVDVAGEQYF
TGCAGCGTTGATGTGGCCGGGGAGCAGTACTTC
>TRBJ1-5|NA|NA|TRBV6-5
CAVTRGADQPQHF
TGTGCTGTCACCCGGGGGGCGGATCAGCCCCAGCATTTT
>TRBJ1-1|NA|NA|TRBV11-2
CASSLDRDTEAFF
TGTGCCAGCAGCCTTGACAGAGACACTGAAGCTTTCTTT
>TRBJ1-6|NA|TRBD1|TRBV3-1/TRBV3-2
CASSSTGGDSPLHF
TGTGCCAGCAGCTCTACAGGGGGAGATTCACCCCTCCACTTT
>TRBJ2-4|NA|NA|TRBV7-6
CASSFPRRDTLAKNIQYF
TGTGCCAGCAGCTTTCCCCGCCGGGACACACTAGCCAAAAACATTCAGTACTTC
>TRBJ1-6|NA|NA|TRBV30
CAWSYPNGGYNSPLHF
TGTGCCTGGAGTTACCCCAACGGGGGGTATAATTCACCCCTCCACTTT
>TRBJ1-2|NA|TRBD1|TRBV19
CASSIQADRAHYGYTF
TGTGCCAGTAGTATCCAGGCGGACAGGGCACACTATGGCTACACCTTC
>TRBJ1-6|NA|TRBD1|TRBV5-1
CASSPDRSGSPLHF
TGCGCCAGCAGCCCGGACAGGTCGGGTTCACCCCTCCACTTT
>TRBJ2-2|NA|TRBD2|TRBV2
CASRALAGEWTGELFF
TGTGCCAGCAGAGCCTTAGCGGGAGAGTGGACCGGGGAGCTGTTTTTT
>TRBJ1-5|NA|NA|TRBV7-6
CASSLEPGFNQPQHF
TGTGCCAGCAGCTTAGAGCCAGGGTTCAATCAGCCCCAGCATTTT
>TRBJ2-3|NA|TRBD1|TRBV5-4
CASQRGQGPTDTQYF
TGTGCCAGCCAGCGGGGACAGGGTCCCACAGATACGCAGTATTTT
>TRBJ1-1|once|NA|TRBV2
CASSGQIEAFF
TGTGCCAGCAGCGGACAGATTGAAGCTTTCTTT
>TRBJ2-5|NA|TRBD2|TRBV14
CASSLNGGTRETQYF
TGTGCCAGCAGCCTCAACGGCGGGACTAGAGAGACCCAGTACTTC
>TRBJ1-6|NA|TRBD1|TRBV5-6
CASSYNTGGSGSLHF
TGTGCCAGCAGTTATAATACAGGGGGCTCTGGATCCCTCCACTTT
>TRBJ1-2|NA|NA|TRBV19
CASSIPNRADYGYTF
TGTGCCAGTAGTATCCCTAACAGGGCTGACTATGGCTACACCTTC
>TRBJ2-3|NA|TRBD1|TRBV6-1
CASSEDRQGFDTQYF
TGTGCCAGCAGTGAAGACAGACAGGGTTTCGATACGCAGTATTTT